These 29 T cell receptor beta chains originate from one sample sequenced in a study of Ad26.COV2.S vaccination and SARS-CoV-2 variants. The treatment: some 20 received Ad26.COV2.S at low or high dose, single or two shots; 5 received placebo; per-sample allocation not given. Collection of the samples took place on day 63 after the first injection of vaccine or placebo. Sequenced by immunoSEQ multiplex PCR; TCRdb stores in-frame clones only, minus some. The sample yields some 320,000 clones, about 82% seen once. The material sequenced was peripheral blood, taken in a trial of Ad26.COV2.S vaccine versus placebo. The receptors shown here come from a person aged 18-65 years who received the Ad26.COV2.S COVID-19 vaccine or a placebo.

The V and J genes are TRBV28 and TRBJ2-3; 7 nucleotides line up with TRBD2. CDR1 and CDR2 from the germline V gene are MDHEN and SYDVKM. After removal of 2 bases from V and 2 bases from J, the junction contained 1 base not matched to a gene. The CDR3 spans 14 residues. CDR3 coding DNA: TGTGCCAGCAGTTTAGGGAGGGTCACAGATACGCAGTATTTT. Its translation: CASSLGRVTDTQYF. Complete variable domain (other parts from reference TRBV28 and TRBJ2-3): DVKVTQSSRYLVKRTGEKVFLECVQDMDHENMFWYRQDPGLGLRLIYFSYDVKMKEKGDIPEGYSVSREKKERFSLILESASTNQTSMYLCASSLGRVTDTQYFGPGTRLTVL.

The J gene is TRBJ2-1, the V gene TRBV2, with no clear D. The length of the CDR3 is 11 residues. Between the trimmed V and J ends, which lost 8 bases and 6 bases, there was a span of 8 bases. Germline V gives CDR1 SNHLY, CDR2 FYNNEI. The CDR3, as DNA: TGTGCCAGCGAGTACTCCAATGAGCAGTTCTTC. It translates to CASEYSNEQFF.

V gene TRBV5-4 combines with J gene TRBJ1-2; tentative D call: TRBD1 (6 bases). V was shortened by 4 bases and J by 0 bases, with 13 bases between the two germline ends. This CDR3 contains 15 residues. In germline, CDR1 is SGHNT, CDR2 YYREEE (reference sequence). For the CDR3, the DNA is TGTGCCAGCAGCGCTCAGGGGTTTTCTAACTATGGCTACACCTTC. Translating it yields CASSAQGFSNYGYTF.

V usage is TRBV11-3 and J usage is TRBJ1-4; D is ambiguous. V dropped 5 bases and J dropped 4 bases, with 11 bases sitting between them. The CDR3 sequence is 14 residues long. Germline CDR1 and CDR2: SGHNT and YENEEA. CDR3 region: CASSPGVNNEKLFF. The CDR3 coding sequence is TGTGCCAGCAGCCCCGGCGTTAATAATGAAAAACTGTTTTTT.

This chain joins TRBV4-1 and TRBJ1-3, with D unclear. This CDR3 is built from 13 residues. The V end lost 3 bases, the J end lost 0 bases, and 3 bases lay between the germline ends. Germline loops: CDR1 MGHRA, CDR2 YSYEKL. CDR3 protein: CASSQISGNTIYF. The CDR3 nucleotides are TGCGCCAGCAGCCAGATCTCTGGAAACACCATATATTTT.

The chain links TRBV10-3 to TRBJ1-6; D call uncertain. This CDR3 has 13 residues. Germline lookup yields CDR1 ENHRY and CDR2 SYGVKD. V lost 2 bases to trimming and J lost 8 bases, with 7 bases between them. The CDR3, as DNA: TGTGCCATCAGTGAGGTTATGGATTCACCCCTCCACTTT. Amino acid sequence: CAISEVMDSPLHF.

This chain joins TRBV7-3 and TRBJ2-1; 7 bases map to TRBD2. CDR3 size: 14 residues. V lost 9 bases and J lost 10; bases outside the gene matches: 15. CDR1 and CDR2 (germline): SGHTA, FQGTGA. CDR3 protein: CASQARGGVGEQFF. The CDR3 region has the DNA TGTGCCAGTCAAGCCCGGGGAGGGGTGGGCGAGCAGTTCTTC.

The CDR3 region has the DNA TGTGCCAGCACTCCCCTAAGGGAGGCATCCTATAATTCACCCCTCCACTTT. As protein: CASTPLREASYNSPLHF. The chain links TRBV5-6 to TRBJ1-6; D unclear. Germline values: CDR1 SGHDT, CDR2 YYEEEE. V was trimmed by 6 bases and J by 1 base, leaving 17 bases between them. The length of the CDR3 is 17 residues.

The chain carries TRBV4-1 and TRBJ2-3; D gene ambiguous. Deletions cut 0 bases from V and 4 bases from J, with 20 bases between. Germline values: CDR1 MGHRA, CDR2 YSYEKL. The CDR3 is made up of 18 amino acids. CDR3 amino acids: CASSQESPGSFPADTQYF. In DNA, the CDR3 is TGCGCCAGCAGCCAAGAGAGCCCAGGCTCATTTCCCGCAGATACGCAGTATTTT.

The chain links TRBV9 to TRBJ2-5; TRBD2 is a possible D gene (5 bases). V lost 2 bases and J lost 2, with 7 bases in between. The CDR3 sequence is 13 residues long. Per germline, CDR1 SGDLS and CDR2 YYNGEE. CDR3 in amino acids: CASSVRLQETQYF. The CDR3 coding sequence is TGTGCCAGCAGCGTTAGACTACAAGAGACCCAGTACTTC.

The V call is TRBV5-6, the J call TRBJ1-2, with TRBD1 identical over 7 bases. With V trimmed by 0 bases and J by 7 bases, 3 bases remained unmatched. The CDR3 extends over 13 amino acids. CDR1 SGHDT and CDR2 YYEEEE come from the germline V gene. The CDR3 nucleotides read TGTGCCAGCAGCTTGGGGGACAGCCTTGGCTACACCTTC. Its protein is CASSLGDSLGYTF.

The CDR3 sequence is CASSRRGEAFF. The DNA for the CDR3 is TGTGCCAGCAGTCGCCGGGGTGAAGCTTTCTTT. The chain combines TRBV12-3 or TRBV12-4 with TRBJ1-1; D gene ambiguous. The CDR3 extends over 11 amino acids. Trimming pared 5 bases from V and 7 bases from J, leaving 8 bases between.

This clone has just one count. The V call is TRBV7-8, the J call TRBJ1-2; no firm D call. This CDR3 region has 13 residues. With 0 bases removed from V and 8 bases from J, the gap between germline ends came to 10 bases. Germline values: CDR1 SGHVS, CDR2 FQNEAQ. DNA for the CDR3: TGTGCCAGCAGCTTAGCTTCGGAAATCGGCTACACCTTC. Its protein product is CASSLASEIGYTF. The variable domain in full, with the rest retrieved from reference TRBV7-8 and TRBJ1-2, is GAGVSQSPRYKVAKRGQDVALRCDPISGHVSLFWYQQALGQGPEFLTYFQNEAQLDKSGLPSDRFFAERPEGSVSTLKIQRTQQEDSAVYLCASSLASEIGYTFGSGTRLTVV.

This clone was counted only a few times. The chain joins TRBV5-1 to TRBJ2-2, with 7 positions matching TRBD1. Germline CDR1 reads SGHRS; CDR2 reads YFSETQ. After removal of 4 bases from V and 1 base from J, the junction contained 7 bases not matched to a gene. CDR3 length equals 16 residues. CDR3 DNA: TGCGCCAGCAGCCTGTCCGGGACAGTGAACACCGGGGAGCTGTTTTTT. Protein product: CASSLSGTVNTGELFF.

This rearrangement joins TRBV25-1 to TRBJ2-3, with D perhaps assigned TRBD1 or TRBD2 (5 bases each). This CDR3 region has 18 residues. V shed 4 bases and J shed 4 bases, with 24 bases lying between them. Looked up from germline, CDR1 is MGHDK and CDR2 is SYGVNS. CDR3 DNA: TGTGCCAGCAGTGCCCTGTCATCCGGGACCCGGCGCGCAGATACGCAGTATTTT. Translating gives CASSALSSGTRRADTQYF.

This chain links TRBV4-2 with TRBJ1-3; 9 bases agree with TRBD1. CDR1 and CDR2 from the germline V gene are LGHNA and YNFKEQ. J lost 3 bases, V lost 1 base, and 7 bases had no gene match. The CDR3 is made up of 17 amino acids. The CDR3 protein is CASSQAPTGGGGNTIYF. CDR3 nucleotide sequence: TGTGCCAGCAGCCAAGCTCCAACAGGGGGCGGTGGAAACACCATATATTTT.

The CDR3 protein is CARATGTGGTPLHF. CDR3 coding DNA: TGTGCCAGGGCGACCGGGACAGGGGGCACACCCCTCCACTTT. This chain joins TRBV6-4 and TRBJ1-6, with 12 bases that match TRBD1. Losses at the gene ends were 9 bases for V and 11 bases for J; bases not matched to a gene: 8. CDR1 is MRHNA, CDR2 SNTAGT, per germline. The CDR3 is made up of 14 amino acids.

The rearrangement joins TRBV7-5 to TRBJ2-5; TRBD1, the table's D call, was not compared with the DNA. TRBV7-5 has pseudogene status. The CDR3 length is 16 residues. The CDR3 DNA sequence: TGTGCCAGACGTAAAAGCCCATCAGGGGGAGGAGAGACCCAGTACTTC. It specifies CARRKSPSGGGETQYF.

The chain uses TRBV28 and TRBJ2-7, with a tentative D call TRBD1 (5 bases). Trimming removed 3 bases at V and 3 bases at J, with 21 bases between. Looked up from germline, CDR1 is MDHEN and CDR2 is SYDVKM. This CDR3 has 17 residues. The CDR3 sequence: CASSFLAANQGFYEQYF. The CDR3 region has the DNA TGTGCCAGCAGTTTCTTGGCCGCGAATCAGGGTTTCTACGAGCAGTACTTC.

This rearrangement joins TRBV2 to TRBJ1-5; D perhaps matches TRBD1 (5 bases). Germline CDR1 and CDR2: SNHLY and FYNNEI. V lost 7 bases to trimming and J lost 7 bases, with 14 bases between them. The length of the CDR3 is 13 residues. The CDR3 nucleotides read TGTGCCAGCACGAGTGAGGGGCACCAGCCCCAGCATTTT. It codes for CASTSEGHQPQHF.

The gene calls are TRBV7-3 and TRBJ1-5; no clear D gene. The CDR3 extends over 13 amino acids. Trimming removed 2 bases at V and 7 bases at J, with 9 bases between. In germline, CDR1 is SGHTA, CDR2 FQGTGA. The CDR3 DNA reads as TGTGCCAGCAGCTTATTCTCAGGACAGCCCCAGCATTTT. Residues: CASSLFSGQPQHF.

The chain has TRBV5-5 and TRBJ2-2, with TRBD1 matching 9 bases. The V and J ends lost 4 bases and 3 bases, in that order; junction bases with no gene match: 4. This CDR3 contains 15 residues. Germline CDR1 is SGHKS and CDR2 is YYEKEE (reference sequence). CDR3 sequence (DNA): TGTGCCAGCAGCCAAAGGACAGGGGACACCGGGGAGCTGTTTTTT. Protein sequence: CASSQRTGDTGELFF.

V and J are TRBV7-2 and TRBJ2-7; D is perhaps TRBD1 (6 bases). This CDR3 comprises 14 residues. CDR1 SGHTA and CDR2 FQGNSA come from the germline V gene. V was pared by 4 bases and J by 0 bases, with 10 bases between. The CDR3 spells CASSSYRDSYEQYF. CDR3 nucleotides: TGTGCCAGCAGCTCGTACAGGGACTCCTACGAGCAGTACTTC.

This clone showed up just once. The CDR3 sequence: CASSLGQGIGNNEQFF. Written as DNA, the CDR3 is TGTGCCAGTAGTCTGGGACAGGGGATCGGGAACAATGAGCAGTTCTTC. This rearrangement joins TRBV19 to TRBJ2-1, with 10 bases aligning to TRBD1. CDR1 is LNHDA and CDR2 is SQIVND in the germline V gene (reference sequence). V shed 5 bases, J shed 5 bases, and the junction held 9 bases outside the gene matches. There are 16 residues in the CDR3. Drawing the rest from reference TRBV19 and TRBJ2-1, the complete variable domain is DGGITQSPKYLFRKEGQNVTLSCEQNLNHDAMYWYRQDPGQGLRLIYYSQIVNDFQKGDIAEGYSVSREKKESFPLTVTSAQKNPTAFYLCASSLGQGIGNNEQFFGPGTRLTVL.

This clone was picked up one time. The CDR3 DNA is TGTGCCAGCAGTCAACCCAGGGGCCTTAACTATGGCTACACCTTC. Translated, it gives CASSQPRGLNYGYTF. This chain uses TRBV6-6 with TRBJ1-2, with D possibly being TRBD1 (6 bases). V lost 5 bases to trimming and J lost 1 base, with 14 bases between them. The CDR3 loop spans 15 amino acids. Germline CDR1 MNHNY, CDR2 SVGAGI (reference sequence).

The rearrangement uses TRBV18 and TRBJ1-4, with D possibly matching TRBD1 (6 bases). CDR1 and CDR2 from the germline V gene are KGHSH and LQKENI. The CDR3 length is 14 residues. V dropped 2 bases and J dropped 7 bases, with 11 bases sitting between them. The CDR3: CASSPTGYGEKLFF. In DNA, the CDR3 is TGTGCCAGCTCACCAACAGGGTATGGTGAAAAACTGTTTTTT.

The chain has TRBV3-1 (or the pseudogene TRBV3-2) and TRBJ2-7; unclear D gene. The CDR3 spans 11 residues. Germline V gene data show CDR1 as LGHDT and CDR2 as YNNKEL (reference sequence). V lost 4 bases and J 5 bases, leaving 6 bases between the germline ends. The CDR3 region has the DNA TGTGCCAGCAGCCGCGCCGACGAGCAGTACTTC. Its protein product is CASSRADEQYF.

This clone was recorded only once. In DNA form, the CDR3 reads TGCGCCAGCAGCGCAATACTGTCTAGCGACAGAGAGACCCAGTACTTC. Encoded protein: CASSAILSSDRETQYF. The chain has TRBV5-1 and TRBJ2-5; a weak D match, TRBD2 (6 bases). CDR3 length equals 16 residues. Trimming cost V 4 bases and J 4 bases, with 20 bases left between them. Per germline, CDR1 SGHRS and CDR2 YFSETQ.

This chain connects TRBV7-2 to TRBJ1-5; D not certain. V dropped 2 bases and J dropped 6 bases, with 5 bases sitting between them. CDR3 length: 12 amino acids. Germline V gives CDR1 SGHTA, CDR2 FQGNSA. The CDR3 reads CASSLYSQPQHF. Here the CDR3 DNA reads TGTGCCAGCAGCTTATATTCTCAGCCCCAGCATTTT.